What follows is one T cell receptor (beta chain) and its context. A few counts support this clonotype. Its antigen remains unidentified. Base quality data are lacking; no much larger clone is found one base away. The study was a case-control design nested within a healthcare worker cohort in London, UK, with weekly nasopharyngeal swab PCR tests and blood sampling. Between 23 and 31 March 2020, the week of the UK lockdown, healthcare workers were enrolled and then followed up weekly for as long as 16 weeks. Libraries came from 5' RACE. Instrument used: NextSeq 500. Unique molecular identifiers were attached to individual cDNA molecules in the TCR library protocol so that sequencing error and PCR bias could be corrected. Both TCR alpha and beta chains were sequenced, and tight co-correlation was observed between alpha and beta sequence abundances in each sample. On the authors' methods: Decombinator V4 was used to perform V gene, J gene and CDR3 annotation of TCR sequences. Expanded TCRs were defined as changing significantly between any two time points under a Poisson model with p below 0.0001. TCR abundances were normalised to the total number of TCRs sequenced per sample and were expressed as counts per million. MAIT TCRs were defined by TRAV1-2 paired with TRAJ12, TRAJ20 or TRAJ33, and iNKT TCRs by TRAV10 paired with TRAJ18. VDJdb, accessed 1 November 2021, was searched for CMV, EBV and SARS-CoV-2 annotated TCRs, excluding TCRs annotated for multiple antigens. The raw public reads went through TCRdb reprocessing: fastp at Q25, MiXCR clone calling, in-frame beta chains kept. Each entry merges the rows of one CDR3 protein and shows their most common DNA and genes. The V and J calls and clone size are TCRdb's, not the authors'. The table for this sample lists tens of thousands of distinct CDR3 sequences; roughly 13% of them were counted only once. The ten largest make up about 7.7% of the sample.

The CDR3 starts with the cysteine, ends with the phenylalanine, and has 15 residues. Just CDR3 DNA is preserved here, 45 bases in frame from base 1. The V and J ends are trimmed by 2 bases and 4 bases, leaving 14 bases between them. Reading the germline V gene gives CDR1 MNHEY and CDR2 SVGAGI. These data are taken from a study of early T cells in non-severe SARS-CoV-2 infection (dated by TCRdb to the early 2020s). About the study as a whole: Because TCR sequencing relied on bulk RNA taken from unsorted whole blood, pairing of alpha and beta chains was not possible. Broader findings and caveats from the paper: VDJdb matching was skewed toward anti-spike CD8 responses, so virus-specific expansions were likely underestimated and private and CD4 specificities were missed.

Sequencing was carried out using whole blood. The V and J genes are TRBV6-5 and TRBJ1-1, with a tentative D gene TRBD1 over 6 matching bases. This TCR derives from an adult who was a healthcare worker with PCR-confirmed SARS-CoV-2 infection or an uninfected control (not recorded which). The bases read TGTGCCAGCAGTTACCGGACAGTCGCCGCCACTGAAGCTTTCTTT. This codes for CASSYRTVAATEAFF.